A selection of T cell receptor beta chains follows, all from one sample in a study of CXCR3-negative and CXCR3-positive naive CD8 T cells. TCRdb reprocessed the 5' RACE reads, with one entry per CDR3 protein and no DNA. This repertoire includes approximately 130,000 distinct CDR3 sequences. Specimen: naive CXCR3+ CD8+ T cells from blood. These receptors all come from a human donor in good health. Some clones in this sample may be carry-over from other donors' samples. CDR3s include the opening cysteine and the closing phenylalanine or tryptophan. Clone size is given for some rows only: seen once, a few or many times, or a class if the clone is expanded.

J | size | V | CDR3
TRBJ2-7 | - | TRBV2 | CASSRQSTYEQYF
TRBJ2-3 | - | TRBV11-3 | CATEDGTTDTQYF
TRBJ2-7 | - | TRBV7-9 | CASSLEEGHEQYF
TRBJ2-1 | - | TRBV29-1 | CSVPQGNEQFF
TRBJ2-3 | - | TRBV3-1 | CASSPSRGLFTDTQYF
TRBJ1-1 | - | TRBV29-1 | CSVPLSETTPMNTEAFF
TRBJ2-7 | - | TRBV13 | CASSPSGTGAYEQYF
TRBJ2-7 | - | TRBV6-1 | CASSAHRDRDYEQYF
TRBJ2-3 | - | TRBV7-3 | CASSGGTGEITTDTQYF
TRBJ2-7 | - | TRBV12-3/TRBV12-4 | CASSLELLGSYEQYF
TRBJ2-1 | - | TRBV20-1 | CSATGLALGNEQFF
TRBJ2-4 | - | TRBV28 | CASSLKTTIAKNIQYF
TRBJ2-3 | - | TRBV28 | CASIGDRNTQYF
TRBJ2-1 | - | TRBV20-1 | CSARHSSYNEQFF
TRBJ2-2 | - | TRBV7-6 | CASSLERVENTGELFF
TRBJ1-5 | - | TRBV4-1 | CASSQGAGNSNQPQHF
TRBJ2-5 | - | TRBV7-3 | CASSEGGGPQETQYF
TRBJ2-2 | - | TRBV4-3 | CASSLATVGELFF
TRBJ2-7 | - | TRBV28 | CASSRPEVRSEQYF
TRBJ2-7 | - | TRBV10-1 | CASLRINGDYPYEQYF
TRBJ2-7 | - | TRBV12-3/TRBV12-4 | CASSHGLAGEQYF
TRBJ2-7 | - | TRBV7-2 | CASSTAGSVYEQYF
TRBJ2-1 | - | TRBV7-9 | CASSPPGVSYNEQFF
TRBJ2-7 | - | TRBV28 | CASRGQGPYEQYF
TRBJ1-5 | - | TRBV27 | CASSLYGTTTLQPQHF
TRBJ2-3 | - | TRBV12-3/TRBV12-4 | CASSRTSGSILDTQYF
TRBJ2-3 | - | TRBV11-3 | CASSLQTGRDTQYF
TRBJ2-3 | - | TRBV4-3 | CASSLLSSGHTDTQYF
TRBJ2-7 | - | TRBV28 | CASSLRGTHYEQYF
TRBJ2-2 | - | TRBV3-1 | CASGGFTGELFF
TRBJ2-7 | - | TRBV7-9 | CASSSSVGAPYEQYF
TRBJ2-2 | - | TRBV29-1 | CALDTGTGELFF
TRBJ1-1 | - | TRBV7-9 | CASIGQGRTEAFF
TRBJ2-4 | - | TRBV19 | CASSVPPIRAAKNIQYF
TRBJ2-7 | - | TRBV2 | CASSPLGRESEQYF
TRBJ2-3 | - | TRBV5-5 | CASSLLGDTQYF
TRBJ2-3 | - | TRBV20-1 | CSARKAKRSTDTQYF
TRBJ1-2 | - | TRBV28 | CASTDTGNYGYTF
TRBJ2-7 | - | TRBV13 | CASSDGTGSSYEQYF
TRBJ2-1 | medium-sized | TRBV3-1 | CASSQVRLASGNEQFF
TRBJ2-7 | - | TRBV2 | CASRVPGTSGSDNYEQYF